These 2 T cell receptor beta chains originate from one sample sequenced in a study of T cell responses to AZD1222 COVID-19 vaccine. The repertoire was sequenced with immunoSEQ multiplex PCR; TCRdb's copy has only in-frame clones and lacks some. The profile shows under 150,000 clones, roughly 91% of them singletons. Sequenced material: peripheral blood, taken on day 0 of AZD1222 vaccination. The receptor set was obtained from an adult in good health.

The chain combines TRBV19 with TRBJ1-1; D remains unclear. Germline values: CDR1 LNHDA, CDR2 SQIVND (reference sequence). The CDR3 contains 16 residues. V lost 5 bases and J 0 bases, leaving 16 bases between the germline ends. CDR3 region: CASSPGPGRMNTEAFF. CDR3 coding DNA: TGTGCCAGTAGTCCCGGCCCCGGACGTATGAACACTGAAGCTTTCTTT. Using reference TRBV19 and TRBJ1-1 for the parts outside the CDR3, the full variable domain is DGGITQSPKYLFRKEGQNVTLSCEQNLNHDAMYWYRQDPGQGLRLIYYSQIVNDFQKGDIAEGYSVSREKKESFPLTVTSAQKNPTAFYLCASSPGPGRMNTEAFFGQGTRLTVV.

The genes are TRBV19 and TRBJ2-1, with 11 bases matching TRBD2. The CDR3 loop spans 14 amino acids. V lost 6 bases to trimming and J lost 9 bases; unmatched junction nucleotides: 7. Germline V gives CDR1 LNHDA, CDR2 SQIVND (reference sequence). CDR3 amino acids: CASRPLAGAFEQFF. CDR3 bases: TGTGCCAGTAGACCACTAGCGGGAGCTTTTGAGCAGTTCTTC. Full variable domain (remainder filled in from reference TRBV19 and TRBJ2-1): DGGITQSPKYLFRKEGQNVTLSCEQNLNHDAMYWYRQDPGQGLRLIYYSQIVNDFQKGDIAEGYSVSREKKESFPLTVTSAQKNPTAFYLCASRPLAGAFEQFFGPGTRLTVL.